This is a list of T cell receptor beta chains from one sample in a study of blood T cell repertoires in COVID-19. The repertoire was sequenced with immunoSEQ multiplex PCR; TCRdb's copy has only in-frame clones and lacks some. The data hold about 190,000 clones, with 80% observed a single time. The source material was peripheral blood. These receptors all come from a man aged 55 to 70 with acute or convalescent COVID-19. The CDR3 runs from the conserved cysteine through the conserved F or W. A D gene is named only where the DNA matches it firmly. Some rows have no size entry. The others give once, few or many, or a class for an expanded clone.

v_gene	j_gene	d_gene	abundance	CDR3nt	CDR3aa
TRBV6-5	TRBJ2-3	TRBD2	-	TGTGCCAGCAGTTACCGGGGGGGGCCCACAGATACGCAGTATTTT	CASSYRGGPTDTQYF
TRBV5-1	TRBJ2-3	TRBD2	-	TGCGCCAGCAGCTTCCTAGCGGGGGACACAGATACGCAGTATTTT	CASSFLAGDTDTQYF
TRBV11-2	TRBJ2-7	-	few	TGTGCCAGCAGTATATCAATGGCCGAGACAGCCGCCTACGAGCAGTACTTC	CASSISMAETAAYEQYF
TRBV7-8	TRBJ2-7	-	-	TGTGCCAGCAGCTTGGGACACGGTTACTACGAGCAGTACTTC	CASSLGHGYYEQYF
TRBV30	TRBJ2-1	-	-	TGTGCCTGGAGTCCCCAATACAATGAGCAGTTCTTC	CAWSPQYNEQFF
TRBV3-1/TRBV3-2	TRBJ2-7	TRBD1	-	TGTGCCAGCAGCCAAGGGGGACAGGGCTACGAGCAGTACTTC	CASSQGGQGYEQYF
TRBV19	TRBJ1-2	TRBD1	-	TGTGCCAGTAGTTCCCCAACCGGGACAGGGACTGGCGGCTACACCTTC	CASSSPTGTGTGGYTF
TRBV18	TRBJ1-1	-	-	TGTGCCAGCTCACCAGCGGGGGCGCCGGGCACTGAAGCTTTCTTT	CASSPAGAPGTEAFF
TRBV7-9	TRBJ1-2	-	-	TGTGCCAGCATCCTTGGGGCCGGTAACTATGGCTACACCTTC	CASILGAGNYGYTF
TRBV3-1/TRBV3-2	TRBJ2-4	-	few	TGTGCCAGCAGCCAAGATCCGGGAAGTGCGGAAAACATTCAGTACTTC	CASSQDPGSAENIQYF
TRBV18	TRBJ1-5	-	-	TGTGCCAGCTCACCTTGGTCAGGCCCCCCGGGCAATCAGCCCCAGCATTTT	CASSPWSGPPGNQPQHF
TRBV2	TRBJ1-3	-	few	TGTGCCAGCAGCCAACAGGGTAGCTCTGGAAACACCATATATTTT	CASSQQGSSGNTIYF
TRBV3-1/TRBV3-2	TRBJ2-1	-	-	TGTGCCAGCAGCCAGGGCGGGGGCGCCTACAATGAGCAGTTCTTC	CASSQGGGAYNEQFF
TRBV5-6	TRBJ2-5	-	-	TGTGCCAGCAGCCAGGAAGTACGGGAGACCCAGTACTTC	CASSQEVRETQYF
TRBV4-3	TRBJ1-3	-	-	TGCGCCAGCAGCCAACCGACAGCCTCTGGAAACACCATATATTTT	CASSQPTASGNTIYF
TRBV4-3	TRBJ1-1	-	-	TGCGCCAGCAGCCAAGTCGACAGCACTGAAGCTTTCTTT	CASSQVDSTEAFF
TRBV2	TRBJ1-1	-	-	TGTGCCAGCAGTGCCCAGGATCACACTGAAGCTTTCTTT	CASSAQDHTEAFF
TRBV18	TRBJ1-5	-	-	TGTGCCAGCTCACCCGCGGGTGGCAGCAATCAGCCCCAGCATTTT	CASSPAGGSNQPQHF
TRBV29-1	TRBJ2-7	TRBD1	once	TGCAGCGCACGCTTTTCACAGGGGTCCTACGAGCAGTACTTC	CSARFSQGSYEQYF
TRBV19	TRBJ1-6	TRBD1	once	TGTGCCAGTAGTCAGGGACAGGGGCGGTCACCCCTCCACTTT	CASSQGQGRSPLHF
TRBV27	TRBJ1-1	-	-	TGTGCCAGCAGTTTTCAGGGTTCCTCTGAAGCTTTCTTT	CASSFQGSSEAFF
TRBV12-3/TRBV12-4	TRBJ1-6	-	few	TGTGCCAGCAGTTTAAATGGGCGATCACCCCTCCACTTT	CASSLNGRSPLHF
TRBV6-5	TRBJ1-2	TRBD1	-	TGTGCCAGCAGTTCAAGGGGGCGTGGTGGCTACACCTTC	CASSSRGRGGYTF
TRBV27	TRBJ1-1	-	-	TGTGCCAGCAGTGCGGACAGAAACACTGAAGCTTTCTTT	CASSADRNTEAFF
TRBV5-1	TRBJ2-5	-	-	TGCGCCAGCAGGGTTGTGGGGGGACAAGAGACCCAGTACTTC	CASRVVGGQETQYF
TRBV19	TRBJ1-1	TRBD1	once	TGTGCCAGTAGTATGTCTCGACAGGGGGCGGAAACGAACACTGAAGCTTTCTTT	CASSMSRQGAETNTEAFF
TRBV28	TRBJ1-2	TRBD1	-	TGTGCCAGCAGTGACCCCGGGACAGGGGATGGCTACACCTTC	CASSDPGTGDGYTF
TRBV6-2/TRBV6-3	TRBJ1-2	TRBD1	few	TGTGCCAGCAGTTTGCAGGGGGCTTCGGATGGCTACACCTTC	CASSLQGASDGYTF
TRBV28	TRBJ1-4	TRBD1	-	TGTGCCAGCAGTCTTATAAGGGACAGGGGCGGTGAAAAACTGTTTTTT	CASSLIRDRGGEKLFF
TRBV3-1/TRBV3-2	TRBJ1-5	-	-	TGTGCCAGCAGCCAAGGACACAACAATCAGCCCCAGCATTTT	CASSQGHNNQPQHF
TRBV2	TRBJ1-5	-	-	TGTGCCAGCAGTGGTCAGGCCCCCAATCAGCCCCAGCATTTT	CASSGQAPNQPQHF
TRBV30	TRBJ2-7	TRBD2	-	TGTGCCTGGCGGGCGGGAGCCGTATACGAGCAGTACTTC	CAWRAGAVYEQYF
TRBV11-2	TRBJ2-3	TRBD2	-	TGTGCCAGCAGCCTCTTCCCGGGACTAGCAGGCGATACGCAGTATTTT	CASSLFPGLAGDTQYF
TRBV2	TRBJ1-2	TRBD1	-	TGTGCCAGCAGTTCCACAGGGGAACGTGGCTACACCTTC	CASSSTGERGYTF
TRBV6-5	TRBJ2-5	TRBD1	-	TGTGCCAGCAGCCACAGACAGGGGGCGTGGGAGACCCAGTACTTC	CASSHRQGAWETQYF
TRBV6-2/TRBV6-3	TRBJ2-1	-	-	TGTGCCAGCAGTTACCCGAGCGGGTTCACCTACAATGAGCAGTTCTTC	CASSYPSGFTYNEQFF
TRBV28	TRBJ1-4	-	-	TGTGCCAGCAGTTTATTATTGTTTAATGAAAAACTGTTTTTT	CASSLLLFNEKLFF
TRBV24-1	TRBJ2-1	-	-	TGTGCCACCAGTGATTGGCGGAGCAACAATGAGCAGTTCTTC	CATSDWRSNNEQFF
TRBV28	TRBJ2-7	-	-	TGTGCCAGCAGTGCTGTGAGACGGGGGAAAAACTACGAGCAGTACTTC	CASSAVRRGKNYEQYF
TRBV5-1	TRBJ1-1	TRBD1	few	TGCGCCAGCAGCTTGTCAGGGGGTGTGAAGTCTGGTGAAGCTTTCTTT	CASSLSGGVKSGEAFF
TRBV6-1	TRBJ2-1	-	-	TGTGCCAGCAGTGAAGTGGGGGGGCAGCAGTTCTTC	CASSEVGGQQFF
TRBV7-8	TRBJ1-1	TRBD1	-	TGTGCCAGCAGCCCCACGACCGACAGGGACACTGAAGCTTTCTTT	CASSPTTDRDTEAFF
TRBV2	TRBJ2-5	TRBD1	-	TGTGCCAGCGGAACAGGGGCGGGAGAGACCCAGTACTTC	CASGTGAGETQYF
TRBV10-3	TRBJ2-7	-	-	TGTGCCATCAGGACTAGCTACGAGCAGTACTTC	CAIRTSYEQYF
TRBV12-5	TRBJ2-2	TRBD1	-	TGTGCTAGTGGACAGGGGGACACCGGGGAGCTGTTTTTT	CASGQGDTGELFF
TRBV2	TRBJ2-5	TRBD2	-	TGTGCCAGCAGTGAGGCGGGGGGGAACTCGGGAGAGACCCAGTACTTC	CASSEAGGNSGETQYF
TRBV7-9	TRBJ1-4	-	few	TGTGCCAGCAGCCCAGGTCAGGTATCTGAAAAACTGTTTTTT	CASSPGQVSEKLFF
TRBV5-1	TRBJ2-7	TRBD2	-	TGCGCCAGCAGCGGCGGGCGGCTGACTAGCGGAGAAAGGGACTACGAGCAGTACTTC	CASSGGRLTSGERDYEQYF
TRBV20-1	TRBJ1-5	-	few	TGCAGTGCTAGTGCGATAGCGGATCAGCCCCAGCATTTT	CSASAIADQPQHF
TRBV2	TRBJ1-5	TRBD1	-	TGTGCCAGCAGTGTCATAGGGACAGGGGTTAGCAATCAGCCCCAGCATTTT	CASSVIGTGVSNQPQHF
TRBV6-5	TRBJ2-1	-	once	TGTGCCAGCAGTCAGGGGAGCGGTGAGCAGTTCTTC	CASSQGSGEQFF
TRBV29-1	TRBJ2-7	TRBD2	-	TGCAGCGTTGACCGCGGGGGGGTCGAGCAGTACTTC	CSVDRGGVEQYF
TRBV7-8	TRBJ1-5	TRBD1	once	TGTGCCAGCAGCGTGACCACTGGGACAGCCGGTCAGCCCCAGCATTTT	CASSVTTGTAGQPQHF